One and the same sample provided the 14 T cell receptor beta chains below, sequenced in a study of response to subunit inactivated influenza vaccine. TCRdb itself ran the RT-PCR reads through MiXCR, one entry per CDR3 protein. The sample consists of over 750,000 distinct CDR3 sequences, 21% of them appearing once. Sequenced material: PBMCs from blood, taken about 5 days after vaccination. Source of these receptors: a man aged 45-60 years who received an inactivated influenza vaccine.

V usage is TRBV12-3 or TRBV12-4 and J usage is TRBJ1-1; D not resolved. This CDR3 has 11 amino acids. Between the trimmed V and J ends, which lost 10 bases and 9 bases, there was a span of 15 bases. DNA of the CDR3: TGTGCCACCTTCCCCGGTGATAAAGCTTTCTTT. Translation: CATFPGDKAFF.

The table lists this clonotype with a few counts. This chain uses TRBV6-2 or TRBV6-3 with TRBJ2-3; 11 positions agree with TRBD2. The V gene's germline CDR1 is MNHEY and CDR2 SVGEGT. V lost 6 bases, J lost 5 bases, and 4 bases stayed unmatched. The CDR3 loop spans 14 amino acids. CDR3 region: CASSRLAGQDTQYF. CDR3 bases: TGTGCCAGCAGCCGACTAGCGGGGCAAGATACGCAGTATTTT.

V is TRBV5-5 and J is TRBJ2-7; D perhaps matches TRBD2 (6 bases). V was clipped by 0 bases and J by 1 base, with 11 bases between them. Looked up from germline, CDR1 is SGHKS and CDR2 is YYEKEE (reference sequence). The CDR3 covers 15 residues. CDR3 residues: CASSLVAGRSYEQYF. The DNA for the CDR3 is TGTGCCAGCAGCTTGGTTGCAGGGAGGTCCTACGAGCAGTACTTC.

In this sample, this clonotype turned up a few times. The chain uses TRBV2 and TRBJ1-5; 7 positions match TRBD1. Germline CDR1 SNHLY, CDR2 FYNNEI. This CDR3 is built from 13 residues. J lost 6 bases, V lost 8 bases, and 7 bases had no gene match. CDR3 nucleotides: TGTGCCAGCCAAGGACAGGCTGGTCAGCCCCAGCATTTT. Translating it yields CASQGQAGQPQHF.

This clonotype was observed a handful of times. V is TRBV7-2 and J is TRBJ2-1; 9 bases agree with TRBD1. Germline V CDR1 and CDR2: SGHTA, FQGNSA. The CDR3 runs to 15 residues. J lost 7 bases, V lost 5 bases, and 9 bases had no gene match. CDR3 sequence (DNA): TGTGCCAGCAGCCCGAGGGACAGGGAATGGAATGAGCAGTTCTTC. It codes for CASSPRDREWNEQFF. The whole variable domain, remainder taken from reference TRBV7-2 and TRBJ2-1, is GAGVSQSPSNKVTEKGKDVELRCDPISGHTALYWYRQSLGQGLEFLIYFQGNSAPDKSGLPSDRFSAERTGGSVSTLTIQRTQQEDSAVYLCASSPRDREWNEQFFGPGTRLTVL.

This clonotype was counted a few times. This rearrangement joins TRBV20-1 to TRBJ1-4; D call uncertain. The ends were cut back, 0 bases at V and 10 bases at J, with 15 bases in the middle. CDR3 length: 14 residues. Germline CDR1 reads DFQATT; CDR2 reads SNEGSKA (reference sequence). The CDR3 DNA is TGCAGTGCTAGAGAGTTCAAGGTCCCTGGAAAACTGTTTTTT. This translates into CSAREFKVPGKLFF.

This clonotype was seen more than once but under ten times. J is TRBJ2-5 and V is TRBV7-2; 9 positions match TRBD2. V was clipped by 2 bases and J by 5 bases; unmatched bases: 3. The CDR3 length is 14 residues. Per the germline V gene, CDR1 is SGHTA and CDR2 is FQGNSA. The CDR3 DNA is TGTGCCAGCAGCTTAATGGCGGGGGGGGAGACCCAGTACTTC. Its translation: CASSLMAGGETQYF.

The chain carries TRBV29-1 and TRBJ2-3, with D possibly TRBD1 on 6 matching bases. This CDR3 has 13 residues. Germline V gene lookup returns CDR1 SQVTM and CDR2 ANQGSEA. The germline V and J ends were trimmed by 6 bases and 0 bases, with 10 bases remaining between them. CDR3 in DNA: TGCAGCGTACACAGGGTTAGCACAGATACGCAGTATTTT. Amino acid sequence: CSVHRVSTDTQYF.

To note about this clonotype: An end of the junction differs from the germline gene, which may be a read error. The genes are TRBV12-3 or TRBV12-4 and TRBJ2-3, with TRBD2 matching over 7 bases. The CDR3 runs to 18 residues. The CDR3 is CAISLGRGRGSLADTQYF. The CDR3 DNA is TGTGCCATCAGTTTAGGGCGGGGTCGCGGGAGTTTGGCAGATACGCAGTATTTT.

Only a few counts were recorded for this clonotype. V gene TRBV12-3 or TRBV12-4 combines with J gene TRBJ1-1, with 7 bases fitting TRBD1. The CDR3 is 16 residues long. J was trimmed by 4 bases and V by 5 bases; bases with no gene match: 13. The DNA for the CDR3 is TGTGCCAGCAGTCGACCACGACAGGGCCGGGGCACTGAAGCTTTCTTT. It yields the protein CASSRPRQGRGTEAFF.

V gene TRBV20-1 combines with J gene TRBJ1-2; weak D call: TRBD1 (5 bases). The germline CDR1 and CDR2 sequences are DFQATT and SNEGSKA (reference sequence). Trimming left V 5 bases short and J 7 bases short, with 14 bases between. The CDR3 has 12 amino acids. This CDR3 is CSAWGRHGGYTF. CDR3 DNA: TGCAGTGCTTGGGGGAGGCATGGTGGCTACACCTTC.

This clonotype was recorded a few times. The chain uses TRBV20-1 and TRBJ2-7, with D possibly being TRBD1 (6 bases). V gave up 1 base and J gave up 0 bases, with 10 bases separating them. Germline V CDR1 and CDR2: DFQATT, SNEGSKA (reference sequence). The CDR3 length is 14 residues. CDR3: CSARADSDSYEQYF. The CDR3 DNA sequence: TGCAGTGCTAGAGCGGACAGCGACTCCTACGAGCAGTACTTC.

This clonotype was counted only a few times. This chain uses TRBV6-1 with TRBJ2-3, with 8 nucleotides matching TRBD1. The CDR3 sequence is 14 residues long. CDR1 and CDR2 from the germline V gene are MNHNS and SASEGT. The V gene end was trimmed by 7 bases and the J gene end by 2 bases; junction bases not matched to a gene: 5. Written as DNA, the CDR3 is TGTGCCAGCAAAGTGGGACAGGCCACAGATACGCAGTATTTT. The encoded protein is CASKVGQATDTQYF.

In its sample, this clonotype was seen many times. V and J are TRBV15 and TRBJ2-1; 7 bases are a match to TRBD2. Per the germline V gene, CDR1 is LNHNV and CDR2 is YYDKDF (reference sequence). CDR3 length: 15 residues. Trimming took 0 bases from V and 7 from J; bases not matched to a gene: 6. CDR3 sequence reads: CATSRDPTGGNEQFF. CDR3 DNA sequence: TGTGCCACCAGCAGAGATCCCACGGGGGGTAATGAGCAGTTCTTC.